This TCR beta chain was recovered during a study of CD8 T cells in ankylosing spondylitis. General study points: Disease-linked clones bore a CD8+ phenotype and were relatively rare in peripheral blood. In ankylosing spondylitis patients, matched synovial fluid reportedly showed significant enrichment of disease-linked clones.

The trim removed 4 bases at V and 8 bases at J, leaving 4 bases unmatched. Germline assignment: CDR1 DFQATT and CDR2 SNEGSKA (reference sequence). This CDR3 is built from 14 residues. This clonotype was seen ten or more times. Its antigen is not identified. Quantitative 5'-RACE was performed with molecular barcodes, and it yielded the TCR beta libraries. TCRdb re-derived calls from the 5' RACE reads in MiXCR, one entry per CDR3 protein. The data contain about 140,000 distinct CDR3 sequences, roughly 7.7% of them seen just once; the ten biggest clones take up approximately 6.8%. The V gene is TRBV20-1, the J gene TRBJ2-1, with 14 nucleotides matching TRBD2. Sequencing was done on a sample of synovial fluid, either unsorted or a sorted T cell fraction (not recorded which). The receptor comes from a male donor with ankylosing spondylitis. The CDR3 reads CSAMTSGRADEQFF. In nucleotides, the CDR3 is TGCAGTGCTATGACTAGCGGGAGGGCCGATGAGCAGTTCTTC.